This TCR beta chain is drawn from a study of CD8 T cells in ankylosing spondylitis. This CDR3 contains 12 residues. Per the germline V gene, CDR1 is SGHTA and CDR2 is FQGNSA. The V and J ends lost 2 bases and 10 bases respectively, with 9 bases between them. TCRdb re-called the 5' RACE reads through MiXCR, storing one row per CDR3 protein. The table has about 190,000 distinct CDR3 sequences, under 15% seen once. Material for sequencing was blood, either unsorted or a sorted T cell fraction (not recorded which). This sequence was found in a female donor with ankylosing spondylitis or in good health (not recorded which). The chain combines TRBV7-2 with TRBJ2-1, with D perhaps matching TRBD2 (5 bases). The CDR3, as DNA: TGTGCCAGCAGCTTAACTTCTAGCGAGCAGTTCTTC. Translated, it gives CASSLTSSEQFF.